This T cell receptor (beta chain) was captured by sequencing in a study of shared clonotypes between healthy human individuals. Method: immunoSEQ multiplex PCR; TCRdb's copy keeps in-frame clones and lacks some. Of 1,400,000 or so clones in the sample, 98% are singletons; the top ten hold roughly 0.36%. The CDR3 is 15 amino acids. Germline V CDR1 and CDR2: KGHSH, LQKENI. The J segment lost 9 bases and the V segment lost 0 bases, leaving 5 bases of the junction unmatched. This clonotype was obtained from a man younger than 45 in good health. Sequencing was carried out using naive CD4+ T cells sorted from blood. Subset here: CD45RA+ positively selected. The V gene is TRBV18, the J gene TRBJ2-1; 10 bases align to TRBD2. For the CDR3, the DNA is TGTGCCAGCTCACCACCGGTCGCTAGCGGGAGTGAGCAGTTCTTC. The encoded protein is CASSPPVASGSEQFF.